This T cell receptor beta chain was profiled in a study of shared clonotypes between healthy human individuals. Study overall: A donor's plate count was three for CD4 naive and three for CD4 memory; CD8 naive had two and CD8 memory one.

General study findings and limits: The naive CD4 repertoires of a handful of donors were compared, and around 4.7% of clonotypes were shared.

This table comes from immunoSEQ multiplex PCR, and its TCRdb copy is limited to in-frame clones, with some not included. The sample has roughly 410,000 clones; about 96% are singletons. Germline CDR1 SGHDT, CDR2 YYEEEE. Trimming removed 4 bases at V and 6 bases at J, with 11 bases between. This CDR3 spans 13 amino acids. As to this clone: The target antigen is unknown.

CD45RO+ cells went into CD8 memory alongside CCR7-negative CD45RA+ TemRA cells. The clonotype originates from a man aged 25-45 years in good health. The chain couples TRBV5-6 to TRBJ1-5; D ambiguous. Sequenced material: memory CD8+ T cells sorted from blood. The subset here: CD45RO+ cells pooled with CCR7-negative TemRA cells. CDR3 sequence (DNA): TGTGCCAGCAGCCCTTCACGCGCTCAGCCCCAGCATTTT. Residues: CASSPSRAQPQHF.